The 2 T cell receptor beta chains below come from one sample, sequenced in a study of T-cell memory formation after mild COVID-19 (dated by TCRdb to about 2021). Library prep was done by 5' RACE. TCRdb records Illumina NovaSeq 6000 as the sequencer. Through fastp at Q25 and MiXCR, TCRdb rebuilt clones from the public reads, retaining in-frame beta chains. Every CDR3 protein is listed once, alongside the most common genes and DNA of its rows. The sample contains 45,000 to 55,000 distinct CDR3 sequences, roughly 9% of them found a single time. The top ten clonotypes cover about 11% of the sample. What was sequenced was PBMCs or a T cell subset sorted from them (not recorded which). The source of these receptors is an adult woman who had mild COVID-19 (a few samples of this study predate the infection). The sample titles of this study are shuffled in the database, so cell type and time point are left out; the donor was told from shared clones.

This clonotype was observed at least ten times. The V call is TRBV4-2, the J call TRBJ2-3, with 15 bases fitting TRBD2. The CDR3 length is 17 residues. Unmatched junction bases numbered 2, after V lost 0 bases and J lost 4 bases. Germline V CDR1 and CDR2: LGHNA, YNFKEQ. In DNA form, the CDR3 reads TGTGCCAGCAGCCAAGATGGGACTAGCGGGGGGTCAGATACGCAGTATTTT. Translated: CASSQDGTSGGSDTQYF.

This clonotype was picked up a small number of times. The chain is built from TRBV12-3 or TRBV12-4 and TRBJ1-2, with a tentative D call TRBD1 (6 bases). Trimming cost V 6 bases and J 2 bases, with 7 bases left between them. The CDR3 has 12 amino acids. The CDR3 nucleotides read TGTGCCAGCAGCCAGGGGAACTATGGCTACACCTTC. It codes for CASSQGNYGYTF.